These T cell receptor beta chains were read from a single sample in a study of technical replicates of blood from several donors. The method was immunoSEQ multiplex PCR; TCRdb's version includes in-frame clones alone and lacks a portion of them. This table has about 82,000 clones, 85% to 95% appearing once. The material sequenced was T cells isolated from PBMCs. These receptors were taken from a human donor in good health. The CDR3 runs from the conserved cysteine through the conserved F or W.

V gene,J gene,CDR3 protein
TRBV9,TRBJ2-1,CASSESLNRVSSGEQFF
TRBV14,TRBJ2-5,CASSQDQYFRRGGLETQYF
TRBV6-5,TRBJ2-7,CASSGLAVSYEQYF
TRBV7-9,TRBJ2-2,CASSGRGGGLNTGELFF
TRBV11-2,TRBJ2-3,CASRPTRGRTDTDTQYF
TRBV5-1,TRBJ2-7,CASSFQQGLSYEQYF
TRBV5-1,TRBJ2-1,CASSVAESYNEQFF
TRBV5-1,TRBJ1-2,CASSSRGGFYGYTF
TRBV4-2,TRBJ2-3,CASSQAGSGRSGTDTQYF
TRBV19,TRBJ2-5,CASSTLFSQAAETQYF
TRBV29-1,TRBJ2-7,CSVRLTGQGGVGQYF
TRBV27,TRBJ2-7,CASSGTGSGEQYF
TRBV7-8,TRBJ2-3,CASSLAPGGGTDTQYF
TRBV2,TRBJ1-2,CASSERTPNANYGYTF
TRBV7-9,TRBJ2-1,CASKGTSGSSASYNEQFF
TRBV13,TRBJ1-5,CASTRGRNNQPQHF
TRBV6-1,TRBJ2-7,CASSGTGRYEQYF
TRBV7-8,TRBJ1-1,CASSSRIVGTEAFF
TRBV28,TRBJ2-7,CASSLKRGKKEYEQYF
TRBV19,TRBJ2-3,CASSIRRRLAGPVGADSTQYF
TRBV5-1,TRBJ1-1,CASSWVRGRGVNTEAFF
TRBV25-1,TRBJ2-7,CASSDHTGPYEQYF